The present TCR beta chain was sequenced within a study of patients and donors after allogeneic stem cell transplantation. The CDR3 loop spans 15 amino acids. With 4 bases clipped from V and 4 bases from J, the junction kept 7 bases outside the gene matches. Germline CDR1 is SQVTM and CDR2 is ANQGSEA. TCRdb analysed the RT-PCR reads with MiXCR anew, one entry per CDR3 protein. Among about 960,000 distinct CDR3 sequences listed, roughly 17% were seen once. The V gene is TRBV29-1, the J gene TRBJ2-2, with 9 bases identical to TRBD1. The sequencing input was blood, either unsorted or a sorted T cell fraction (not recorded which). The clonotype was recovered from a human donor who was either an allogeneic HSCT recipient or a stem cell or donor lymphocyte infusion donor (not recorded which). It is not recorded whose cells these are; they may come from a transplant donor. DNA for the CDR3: TGCAGCGTTGCCCGGACAGGGGTTGCCACCGGGGAGCTGTTTTTT. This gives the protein CSVARTGVATGELFF.